Below are 2 T cell receptor beta chains sequenced from a single sample in a study of response to subunit inactivated influenza vaccine. TCRdb re-called the RT-PCR reads with MiXCR, one entry per CDR3 protein. The repertoire holds hundreds of thousands of distinct CDR3 sequences, 11% to 15% seen once, with 7.6% in the top ten. The source material was PBMCs from blood, sampled roughly 15 days before vaccination. These receptor sequences come from a man aged 45-65 years who received an inactivated influenza vaccine.

The chain employs TRBV28 and TRBJ2-2; the D is unclear. V shed 5 bases and J shed 10 bases, with 14 bases lying between them. Germline loops: CDR1 MDHEN, CDR2 SYDVKM. This CDR3 has 13 residues. The CDR3 nucleotides read TGTGCCAGCAGTCGACGCCAGATCACGGAGCTGTTTTTT. Its protein product is CASSRRQITELFF.

This clonotype was observed a handful of times. This chain links TRBV6-5 with TRBJ2-7, with 9 bases matching TRBD2. Germline CDR1 and CDR2: MNHEY and SVGAGI. The CDR3 runs 14 residues. V gave up 8 bases and J gave up 3 bases; unmatched junction bases: 8. The CDR3 loop is CASVVREGHYEQYF. In nucleotides, the CDR3 is TGTGCCAGCGTTGTGCGGGAGGGGCACTACGAGCAGTACTTC.